Listed below are T cell receptor beta chains from one sample, sequenced in a study of T cells in Graves' hyperthyroidism and ophthalmopathy. TCRdb fed the multiplex PCR reads into MiXCR, producing one record per CDR3 protein. The sample includes hundreds of thousands of distinct CDR3 sequences, roughly a sixth of them seen just once. Sample: blood. These TCRs come from a woman between 18 and 30 years old with Graves' ophthalmopathy. Each CDR3 is given with its conserved first and last residue. A D gene is named only where the DNA matches it firmly. Size is omitted from some rows. Given values are once, few, many or a class for expanded clones.

j_call v_call clone_size d_call cdr3_length cdr3_aa cdr3_nt
TRBJ1-3 TRBV20-1 few - 13 CSASQSSGNTIYF TGCAGTGCTTCACAGAGCTCTGGAAACACCATATATTTT
TRBJ2-1 TRBV6-1 many - 11 CASMGGDEQFF TGTGCCAGCATGGGGGGCGATGAGCAGTTCTTC
TRBJ2-5 TRBV6-1 many TRBD1 15 CASRKQGAYQETQYF TGTGCCAGCAGAAAACAGGGGGCGTACCAAGAGACCCAGTACTTC
TRBJ1-5 TRBV20-1 - - 14 CSASRRVSNQPQHF TGCAGTGCTAGTCGGAGGGTTAGCAATCAGCCCCAGCATTTT
TRBJ1-1 TRBV30 many - 11 CAWSDNTEAFF TGTGCCTGGAGTGACAACACTGAAGCTTTCTTT
TRBJ2-3 TRBV14 few - 17 CASSQELGGVSSDTQYF TGTGCCAGCAGCCAAGAGCTGGGGGGAGTTTCTTCAGATACGCAGTATTTT
TRBJ2-7 TRBV6-2/TRBV6-3 - - 15 CASSSAGTWIYEQYF TGTGCCAGCAGTTCCGCCGGGACATGGATCTACGAGCAGTACTTC
TRBJ2-1 TRBV19 many TRBD2 17 CASSMASGRGAYNEQFF TGTGCCAGTAGTATGGCTAGCGGGAGAGGCGCCTACAATGAGCAGTTCTTC
TRBJ2-5 TRBV7-9 - TRBD2 16 CASSPATSVYQETQYF TGTGCCAGCAGCCCCGCTACTAGCGTCTACCAAGAGACCCAGTACTTC
TRBJ1-1 TRBV6-2/TRBV6-3 many - 13 CASTGYGNTEAFF TGTGCCAGCACGGGGTATGGGAACACTGAAGCTTTCTTT
TRBJ1-2 TRBV28 - - 14 CASSFAGAFYGYTF TGTGCTAGCAGTTTTGCGGGGGCGTTCTATGGCTACACCTTC
TRBJ2-3 TRBV20-1 many - 14 CSAHTGPPTDTQYF TGCAGTGCCCACACAGGGCCTCCCACAGATACGCAGTATTTT
TRBJ1-1 TRBV30 many - 12 CAWTMGRAEAFF TGTGCCTGGACTATGGGGCGAGCTGAAGCTTTCTTT
TRBJ1-2 TRBV7-8 - - 13 CATRTNAINGYTF TGTGCCACACGGACAAACGCAATTAATGGCTACACCTTC
TRBJ2-3 TRBV7-2 - TRBD2 15 CASSKYGGSTDTQYF TGTGCCAGCAGCAAATACGGGGGGAGCACAGATACGCAGTATTTT
TRBJ1-1 TRBV12-5 many TRBD1 11 CGDRGDTEAFF TGTGGGGACAGGGGCGACACTGAAGCTTTCTTT
TRBJ1-4 TRBV7-6 - - 15 CASSLDGGVGEKLFF TGTGCCAGCAGCTTAGATGGAGGGGTTGGTGAAAAACTGTTTTTT
TRBJ2-5 TRBV7-2 many TRBD2 14 CASSLVLAGGQRYF TGTGCCAGCAGCTTAGTTCTAGCGGGGGGCCAAAGGTACTTC
TRBJ2-1 TRBV29-1 - - 13 CSVDYPPHNEQFF TGCAGCGTTGATTATCCACCCCACAATGAGCAGTTCTTC
TRBJ2-1 TRBV14 once - 15 CASSPPGFSYNEQFF TGTGCCAGCAGCCCGCCGGGGTTCTCCTACAATGAGCAGTTCTTC
TRBJ1-5 TRBV4-3 few - 15 CASSQDMTGNQPQHF TGCGCCAGCAGCCAAGATATGACAGGCAATCAGCCCCAGCATTTT
TRBJ2-3 TRBV4-1 - - 17 CASSQGSRFWATDTQYF TGCGCCAGCAGCCAAGGGAGTCGATTCTGGGCCACAGATACGCAGTATTTT
TRBJ2-4 TRBV30 many - 12 CASGRTRIVQYF TGTGCCTCGGGGCGAACACGGATCGTACAGTACTTC
TRBJ1-2 TRBV28 many - 12 CASSVEWYGYTF TGTGCCAGCAGTGTCGAATGGTATGGCTACACCTTC
TRBJ1-1 TRBV12-3/TRBV12-4 - - 14 CASSPGAPNTEAFF TGTGCCAGCAGTCCAGGGGCCCCGAACACTGAAGCTTTCTTT
TRBJ1-5 TRBV30 many - 12 CAWSVPGQPQHF TGTGCCTGGAGTGTACCAGGCCAGCCCCAGCATTTT
TRBJ1-2 TRBV20-1 few - 12 CSARESTYGYTF TGCAGTGCTAGAGAAAGCACATATGGCTACACCTTC
TRBJ2-5 TRBV6-1 many - 12 CASSTPMETQYF TGTGCCAGCAGTACGCCCATGGAGACCCAGTACTTC
TRBJ1-5 TRBV10-2 - TRBD1 16 CASSEGGGFSNQPQHF TGCGCCAGCAGTGAAGGGGGCGGATTTAGCAATCAGCCCCAGCATTTT
TRBJ2-2 TRBV6-4 few TRBD2 15 CASSELAGASGELFF TGTGCCAGCAGTGAACTAGCGGGGGCAAGCGGGGAGCTGTTTTTT
TRBJ1-3 TRBV30 many - 16 CAWSARTTVAGNTIYF TGTGCCTGGAGTGCCCGGACCACCGTCGCTGGAAACACCATATATTTT
TRBJ1-2 TRBV20-1 many - 10 CSATADGYTF TGCAGTGCTACTGCGGATGGCTACACCTTC
TRBJ2-2 TRBV11-2 few - 13 CASSLGGYGELFF TGTGCCAGCAGCTTAGGAGGGTACGGGGAGCTGTTTTTT
TRBJ2-7 TRBV11-3 many - 14 CASSGRDRPYEQYF TGTGCCAGCAGCGGACGGGACCGACCTTACGAGCAGTACTTC
TRBJ2-1 TRBV9 many TRBD2 15 CASSERGASYNEQFF TGTGCCAGCAGCGAGCGGGGGGCCTCCTACAATGAGCAGTTCTTC
TRBJ2-3 TRBV15 few TRBD2 15 CATSRDSGGTDTQYF TGTGCCACCAGCAGAGATTCCGGGGGGACAGATACGCAGTATTTT
TRBJ1-1 TRBV30 many - 13 CAWSRDMNTEAFF TGTGCCTGGAGCAGAGACATGAACACTGAAGCTTTCTTT
TRBJ2-3 TRBV12-3/TRBV12-4 few - 14 CASTISGSTDTQYF TGTGCCAGCACCATAAGCGGGAGCACAGATACGCAGTATTTT
TRBJ2-2 TRBV27 few TRBD2 14 CASRREGGTGELFF TGTGCCAGCAGACGGGAGGGTGGCACCGGGGAGCTGTTTTTT
TRBJ2-3 TRBV11-2 - - 16 CASSLGLNLGTDTQYF TGTGCCAGCAGCTTAGGGCTGAACCTAGGCACAGATACGCAGTATTTT
TRBJ2-7 TRBV20-1 many - 13 CSATDQPSYEQYF TGCAGTGCGACCGACCAACCCTCCTACGAGCAGTACTTC
TRBJ1-3 TRBV10-3 once TRBD1 15 CAISTTGDSGNTIYF TGTGCCATCAGTACTACAGGGGATTCGGGAAACACCATATATTTT
TRBJ2-1 TRBV6-2/TRBV6-3 many TRBD1 15 CASSLFGTGYNEQFF TGTGCCAGCAGTTTGTTCGGGACAGGATACAATGAGCAGTTCTTC
TRBJ2-2 TRBV20-1 - - 15 CSASQSAIVHGELFF TGCAGTGCTAGCCAATCTGCGATTGTTCACGGGGAGCTGTTTTTT
TRBJ1-2 TRBV19 - - 13 CASSIQGNYGYTF TGTGCCAGTAGTATACAGGGCAACTATGGCTACACCTTC
TRBJ2-1 TRBV20-1 many TRBD2 15 CSAPLSGMQLNEQFF TGCAGTGCTCCTTTAAGCGGGATGCAATTAAATGAGCAGTTCTTC
TRBJ1-1 TRBV28 many TRBD1 14 CASSYWTGRTEAFF TGTGCCAGCAGTTACTGGACAGGTAGGACTGAAGCTTTCTTT